The rows below give T cell receptor beta chains drawn from one sample of a study of T cell repertoires in ileal Crohn's disease. Here immunoSEQ multiplex PCR was the method, and the copy in TCRdb shows in-frame clones only, minus some. Of 17,000 or so clones detected, around 88% appear once; the ten largest clones hold around 5.4%. Sequenced material: ileal tissue. These receptors all stem from an adult with Crohn's disease. Both conserved end residues are part of each CDR3. Each record gives: D gene, V gene, J gene, clone size, CDR3 DNA, CDR3 protein. D genes are given only for firm matches. Where a row states a size, it is once, few, many or the class of an expanded clone; other rows omit it.

>.|TRBV19|TRBJ2-1|.
TGTGCCAGCCCAACAGGGTCAACTTACAATGAGCAGTTCTTC
CASPTGSTYNEQFF
>TRBD1|TRBV5-6|TRBJ2-5|once
TGTGCCAGCAGCCTGAAAACAGGGGGCTATGAGACCCAGTACTTC
CASSLKTGGYETQYF
>.|TRBV11-2|TRBJ2-2|few
TGTGCCAGCAGCGTCAGTCGAACCGGGGAGCTGTTTTTT
CASSVSRTGELFF
>.|TRBV6-1|TRBJ1-1|.
TGTGCCAGCCTGTCTTCGGGGGGCACTGAAGCTTTCTTT
CASLSSGGTEAFF
>TRBD1|TRBV7-9|TRBJ2-7|.
TGTGCCAGCAGCATCCCGGGACAGGGGAATTACGAGCAGTACTTC
CASSIPGQGNYEQYF
>.|TRBV7-8|TRBJ1-2|.
TGTGCCAGCAGCTTAGAAGGAAGGACAGATAACTATGGCTACACCTTC
CASSLEGRTDNYGYTF
>.|TRBV4-1|TRBJ1-6|.
TGCGCCAGCAGCCAAATTCAGGTCAGCTCCGGTTCACCCCTCCACTTT
CASSQIQVSSGSPLHF
>.|TRBV5-1|TRBJ2-7|.
TGCGCCAGCAGCTTGGAACAGACCTACGAGCAGTACTTC
CASSLEQTYEQYF
>.|TRBV5-1|TRBJ2-7|.
TGCGCCAGCAGCTTGTTGGAGGGCGCAGGGCCCACCGAGCAGTACTTC
CASSLLEGAGPTEQYF
>TRBD1|TRBV5-5|TRBJ2-7|.
TGTGCCAGCAGCTTCCAGGGACAGGGTAACGAGCAGTACTTC
CASSFQGQGNEQYF
>.|TRBV7-2|TRBJ1-5|.
TGTGCCAGCAGCTTTGGGCCTAGCAATCAGCCCCAGCATTTT
CASSFGPSNQPQHF
>.|TRBV15|TRBJ2-3|.
TGTGCCACCAGCATACACCGACGAGCGCAGAGGGCGGATACGCAGTATTTT
CATSIHRRAQRADTQYF
>.|TRBV29-1|TRBJ2-3|.
TGCAGCGTGGAACAGGGTGGGACAGATACGCAGTATTTT
CSVEQGGTDTQYF
>.|TRBV9|TRBJ1-3|.
TGTGCCAGCAGCGTAGGTTCCCCGGGATCAAGGGGAAACACCATATATTTT
CASSVGSPGSRGNTIYF
>.|TRBV10-3|TRBJ1-1|.
TGTGCCATCAGTGAGAATCGAGAGATGAACACTGAAGCTTTCTTT
CAISENREMNTEAFF
>.|TRBV27|TRBJ1-4|.
TGTGCCAGCAGTCCGGGGGGATATAATGAAAAACTGTTTTTT
CASSPGGYNEKLFF
>TRBD2|TRBV28|TRBJ2-3|.
TGTGCCAGCATCTCCCCGGGGGGGGAAGCATCCACAGATACGCAGTATTTT
CASISPGGEASTDTQYF
>.|TRBV7-6|TRBJ2-5|.
TGTGCCAGCAGCTTTCGGGACACTCAAGAGACCCAGTACTTC
CASSFRDTQETQYF
>.|TRBV18|TRBJ2-1|.
TGTGCCAGCTCACCTCCGGGTCTCAATGAGCAGTTCTTC
CASSPPGLNEQFF
>.|TRBV21-1|TRBJ2-2|.
TGTGCCAGCAGCCCCCACCCCACAGGGGCCCTGAACACCGGGGAGCTGTTTTTT
CASSPHPTGALNTGELFF
>.|TRBV6-5|TRBJ2-7|few
TGTGCCAGCAGTTACTCGGATGGGGGGTACTACGAGCAGTACTTC
CASSYSDGGYYEQYF
>TRBD1|TRBV10-3|TRBJ2-5|.
TGTGCCATCAGTTCACAGGGGGCGGGCGGAGAGACCCAGTACTTC
CAISSQGAGGETQYF
>TRBD2|TRBV29-1|TRBJ2-7|once
TGCAGCGTCTGGACTAGCGGGAGCTACTACGAGCAGTACTTC
CSVWTSGSYYEQYF
>TRBD1|TRBV27|TRBJ2-7|.
TGTGCCAGCATCCCGACAGGGTCCTACGAGCAGTACTTC
CASIPTGSYEQYF
>TRBD2|TRBV5-8|TRBJ2-1|.
TGTGCCAGCAGCATTAGCGGGAGGAGCTACAATGAGCAGTTCTTC
CASSISGRSYNEQFF
>TRBD1|TRBV5-1|TRBJ2-7|.
TGCGCCAGCAGCTGGGGCGGACAGGAAGGGTCGAGCGAGCAGTACTTC
CASSWGGQEGSSEQYF
>.|TRBV15|TRBJ2-4|.
TGTGCCACCAGCAGGAAACTGATCTCCTCGTACTTC
CATSRKLISSYF
>.|TRBV2|TRBJ2-7|.
TGTGCCAGCACCAGAGAGGTCCACGAGCAGTACTTC
CASTREVHEQYF
>TRBD2|TRBV4-1|TRBJ2-5|.
TGCGCCAGCAGCCTAGGGACTAGCGGGCACGGAGAGACCCAGTACTTC
CASSLGTSGHGETQYF
>TRBD1|TRBV10-3|TRBJ2-7|.
TGTGCCATCCGCCTAGGACAGGGGGCAAGCGAGCAGTACTTC
CAIRLGQGASEQYF
>.|TRBV4-1|TRBJ2-5|.
TGCGCCAGCAGCCTCTCCCTCGCGACAGGTCAAGAGACCCAGTACTTC
CASSLSLATGQETQYF
>.|TRBV28|TRBJ2-7|.
TGTGCCAGCAGTTTCCCCTCACGGTCGTCTGTGCAGTACTTC
CASSFPSRSSVQYF
>TRBD2|TRBV19|TRBJ2-5|.
TGTGCCAGTAGTATTACGGCTAGCGGGGAGACCCAGTACTTC
CASSITASGETQYF
>TRBD1|TRBV6-1|TRBJ2-7|.
TGTGCCAGCAGTGATTTACAGGGGAGATCCTACGAGCAGTACTTC
CASSDLQGRSYEQYF
>.|TRBV2|TRBJ2-7|.
TGTGCCAGCAGTGAATTGGGGCGCCAGCAGTACTTC
CASSELGRQQYF
>TRBD2|TRBV30|TRBJ2-2|once
TGTGCCTGGACCCCTAGCGGGAAATGGACCGGGGAGCTGTTTTTT
CAWTPSGKWTGELFF
>.|TRBV9|TRBJ1-1|.
TGTGCCAGCAGCGTAAACCAGGGAAACACTGAAGCTTTCTTT
CASSVNQGNTEAFF
>TRBD1|TRBV6-5|TRBJ2-7|.
TGTGCCAGCACTGTAACAGGGGGCAGGTACGAGCAGTACTTC
CASTVTGGRYEQYF
>.|TRBV7-9|TRBJ1-2|.
TGTGCCAGCAGCTTAGGGGAGGGAAACTATGGCTACACCTTC
CASSLGEGNYGYTF
>TRBD1|TRBV7-9|TRBJ1-2|few
TGTGCCAGCAGCTTAGATTCCGGGACAGGACCCTACACCTTC
CASSLDSGTGPYTF
>.|TRBV27|TRBJ1-5|.
TGTGCCAGCAGAGACAGGAGCAATCAGCCCCAGCATTTT
CASRDRSNQPQHF
>TRBD1|TRBV18|TRBJ1-1|.
TGTGCCAGCTCACCCCCGGGACAGGTCGGAGCTTTCTTT
CASSPPGQVGAFF
>.|TRBV9|TRBJ1-2|.
TGTGCCAGCAGCGCGGTGGGGAGGAGCTCTAACTATGGCTACACCTTC
CASSAVGRSSNYGYTF
>TRBD1|TRBV2|TRBJ2-7|.
TGTGCCAGCACCAGGACAGGGACCCACGAGCAGTACTTC
CASTRTGTHEQYF
>TRBD2|TRBV2|TRBJ2-5|.
TGTGCCAGCAGTGAATGGGGGGGCATACATAGCGGGGGAATACAAGAGACCCAGTACTTC
CASSEWGGIHSGGIQETQYF
>.|TRBV7-9|TRBJ1-2|.
TGTGCCAGCAGCTTAGACGCGGGAGGAGGCTATGGCTACACCTTC
CASSLDAGGGYGYTF
>TRBD2|TRBV7-9|TRBJ2-7|once
TGTGCCAGCAGCTTAGGAAATAGCGGGTACGAGCAGTACTTC
CASSLGNSGYEQYF
>.|TRBV6-6|TRBJ2-1|.
TGTGCCAGCATCTCCCATAGCTCCTACAATGAGCAGTTCTTC
CASISHSSYNEQFF
>TRBD2|TRBV18|TRBJ2-1|.
TGTGCCAGCTCGACGCGACTAGCGGGAGAGGGTGAGCAGTTCTTC
CASSTRLAGEGEQFF
>.|TRBV7-9|TRBJ1-2|.
TGTGCCAGCAGCTCTCGGGACACCCCTCGGTTAGGCTATGGCTACACCTTC
CASSSRDTPRLGYGYTF
>.|TRBV9|TRBJ2-7|.
TGTGCCAGCAGCGTAGATGGCCTGGGACTCTACGAGCAGTACTTC
CASSVDGLGLYEQYF
>.|TRBV19|TRBJ2-7|once
TGTGCCAGTAGTCTTGGGACTTTTCCCCTGTACGAGCAGTACTTC
CASSLGTFPLYEQYF